Below, 22 T cell receptor beta chains from the same sample are listed, as sequenced in a study of control samples from healthy donors and cancer patients. Libraries were prepared by immunoSEQ multiplex PCR; TCRdb keeps only in-frame clonotypes and omits some of them. The data contain about 140,000 clones, approximately 90% of them singletons. Sequences were obtained from blood. All receptors come from a woman in her 30s in good health.

The rearrangement joins TRBV11-3 to TRBJ2-5, with D possibly TRBD1 on 6 matching bases. Germline CDR1 is SGHNT and CDR2 is YENEEA. The CDR3 is made up of 13 amino acids. V lost 5 bases, J lost 4 bases, and 11 bases lay in between. This CDR3 reads CASSGQWSETQYF. DNA of the CDR3: TGTGCCAGCAGCGGACAGTGGTCAGAGACCCAGTACTTC.

The rearrangement uses TRBV19 and TRBJ1-5; tentatively, D is TRBD1 (5 bases). The V gene's germline CDR1 is LNHDA and CDR2 SQIVND (reference sequence). The V end lost 3 bases, the J end lost 11 bases, and 11 bases lay between the germline ends. The CDR3 loop spans 12 amino acids. DNA for the CDR3: TGTGCCAGTAGTATCGACAGTTTGTCCCAGCATTTT. It codes for CASSIDSLSQHF.

This sequence joins TRBV27 and TRBJ2-2; the D gene is possibly TRBD2 (5 bases). From germline, CDR1 is MNHEY and CDR2 SMNVEV (reference sequence). The CDR3 is made up of 15 amino acids. V lost 5 bases, J lost 8 bases, and 18 bases lay in between. Here the CDR3 DNA reads TGTGCCAGCAGTCCCACCCAGCGGAGTTCTGGGGAGCTGTTTTTT. It is translated as CASSPTQRSSGELFF.

The V and J genes are TRBV29-1 and TRBJ2-6; D gene unclear. Trimming shortened V by 3 bases and J by 0 bases, and 6 bases separated the two germline ends. The CDR3 extends over 14 amino acids. CDR1 SQVTM and CDR2 ANQGSEA come from the germline V gene. CDR3 loop: CSVETASGANVLTF. CDR3 DNA: TGCAGCGTTGAGACGGCCTCTGGGGCCAACGTCCTGACTTTC.

The V and J genes are TRBV11-2 and TRBJ2-7; D perhaps matches TRBD2 (5 bases). Germline values: CDR1 SGHAT, CDR2 FQNNGV. V was clipped by 5 bases and J by 2 bases, with 13 bases between them. CDR3 length: 14 amino acids. The CDR3 region is CASSPVGNPYEQYF. The DNA for the CDR3 is TGTGCCAGCAGCCCAGTCGGGAACCCCTACGAGCAGTACTTC.

The chain joins TRBV9 to TRBJ2-7, with TRBD1 identical over 9 bases. The CDR3 contains 16 residues. Germline-derived CDR1 and CDR2 are SGDLS and YYNGEE. The trim removed 1 base at V and 3 bases at J, leaving 8 bases unmatched. CDR3 in DNA: TGTGCCAGCAGCGTAACGGGACAGGGATCCTTCTACGAGCAGTACTTC. Residues: CASSVTGQGSFYEQYF.

CDR3 amino acids: CASSKAPGQAQMNTEAFF. The CDR3 nucleotides read TGTGCCAGCAGCAAAGCGCCGGGACAGGCCCAAATGAACACTGAAGCTTTCTTT. This rearrangement joins TRBV21-1 to TRBJ1-1; the D call TRBD1 from the table was never checked on the DNA. TRBV21-1 is listed as a pseudogene. The CDR3 length is 18 residues.

V and J are TRBV5-6 and TRBJ2-7, with TRBD1 as a possible D gene (6 bases). Germline lookup yields CDR1 SGHDT and CDR2 YYEEEE. The V end lost 0 bases, the J end lost 2 bases, and 12 bases lay between the germline ends. This CDR3 comprises 15 residues. Written as DNA, the CDR3 is TGTGCCAGCAGCTTGGGCAGGGGACCTGCCTACGAGCAGTACTTC. It translates to CASSLGRGPAYEQYF.

The chain uses TRBV5-1 and TRBJ1-1; 8 nucleotides line up with TRBD1. Germline V gene lookup returns CDR1 SGHRS and CDR2 YFSETQ. The CDR3 consists of 15 residues. The V gene end was trimmed by 4 bases and the J gene end by 0 bases; junction bases not matched to a gene: 5. The CDR3, as DNA: TGCGCCAGCAGCCGGGGGACAGGACTGAACACTGAAGCTTTCTTT. Translating it yields CASSRGTGLNTEAFF.

J is TRBJ1-1 and V is TRBV6-2 or TRBV6-3; D remains ambiguous. CDR1 is MNHEY and CDR2 is SVGEGT in the germline V gene. V was trimmed by 0 bases and J by 3 bases, leaving 2 bases between them. This CDR3 is 12 amino acids long. CDR3 nucleotides: TGTGCCAGCAGTTACTCCCACACTGAAGCTTTCTTT. Translated, it gives CASSYSHTEAFF.

J is TRBJ1-1 and V is TRBV5-6; no firm D call. The CDR3 is 19 residues long. Germline loops: CDR1 SGHDT, CDR2 YYEEEE. V was clipped by 1 base and J by 1 base, with 23 bases between them. CDR3 DNA sequence: TGTGCCAGCAGCTTGTCGGTTCCAAAGGGCTATGAAGCGAACACTGAAGCTTTCTTT. Translating it yields CASSLSVPKGYEANTEAFF.

This clone was seen once. This chain links TRBV21-1 with TRBJ1-1. TRBV21-1 is a known pseudogene. The CDR3 consists of 15 residues. CDR3 in amino acids: CASSTEGEGRTEAFF. The CDR3 bases are TGTGCCAGCAGCACCGAGGGGGAGGGGAGGACTGAAGCTTTCTTT.

The genes are TRBV11-2 and TRBJ2-7, with D possibly matching TRBD1 (6 bases). CDR1 SGHAT and CDR2 FQNNGV come from the germline V gene. This CDR3 region has 11 residues. Trimming removed 5 bases from V and 9 bases from J, with 11 bases in between. The CDR3 sequence is CASSATGMQYF. DNA of the CDR3: TGTGCCAGCAGCGCAACAGGGATGCAGTACTTC.

This clone was detected only once. The chain carries TRBV6-1 and TRBJ1-2, with D uncertain. V lost 3 bases and J 2 bases, leaving 13 bases between the germline ends. The CDR3 covers 15 residues. Looked up from germline, CDR1 is MNHNS and CDR2 is SASEGT. The CDR3 loop is CASSDSLTSNYGYTF. The CDR3 DNA follows: TGTGCCAGCAGTGACAGTCTAACCTCCAACTATGGCTACACCTTC.

The chain joins TRBV18 to TRBJ2-1; TRBD2 aligns across 8 bases. The CDR3 loop spans 15 amino acids. With 4 bases clipped from V and 5 bases from J, the junction kept 7 bases outside the gene matches. Germline CDR1 is KGHSH and CDR2 is LQKENI. CDR3 DNA: TGTGCCAGCTCACTTGGGACTAGTTCCAACAATGAGCAGTTCTTC. Translation: CASSLGTSSNNEQFF.

This clone was seen ten or more times. The gene calls are TRBV5-1 and TRBJ1-2; D perhaps matches TRBD1 (6 bases). The V end was cut by 1 base, the J end by 2 bases, with 12 bases between. Germline V gene lookup returns CDR1 SGHRS and CDR2 YFSETQ. The CDR3 covers 15 residues. The CDR3 DNA follows: TGCGCCAGCAGCTTGTTGGGGGCAGTAAACTATGGCTACACCTTC. Translation: CASSLLGAVNYGYTF.

The chain employs TRBV10-1 and TRBJ2-7; the match to TRBD2 covers 8 bases. This CDR3 is 15 amino acids long. V lost 2 bases, J lost 2 bases, and 5 bases stayed unmatched. Germline V lookup: CDR1 WNHNN, CDR2 SYGVQD (reference sequence). The CDR3 bases are TGCGCCAGCAGTGAGAAGGTAGCGGGAACCTACGAGCAGTACTTC. Its translation: CASSEKVAGTYEQYF.

This rearrangement joins TRBV19 to TRBJ2-5, with 14 bases lining up with TRBD2. CDR1 LNHDA and CDR2 SQIVND come from the germline V gene (reference sequence). J lost 5 bases, V lost 3 bases, and 5 bases had no gene match. There are 16 residues in the CDR3. CDR3 bases: TGTGCCAGTAGTATGGGACTAGCGGGAGCAGGCGAGACCCAGTACTTC. Its protein product is CASSMGLAGAGETQYF. The full variable domain, in which reference TRBV19 and TRBJ2-5 provide the parts outside the CDR3, is DGGITQSPKYLFRKEGQNVTLSCEQNLNHDAMYWYRQDPGQGLRLIYYSQIVNDFQKGDIAEGYSVSREKKESFPLTVTSAQKNPTAFYLCASSMGLAGAGETQYFGPGTRLLVL.

The chain couples TRBV28 to TRBJ2-7; D gene ambiguous. V was pared by 5 bases and J by 0 bases, with 11 bases between. The CDR3 runs 14 residues. Germline lookup yields CDR1 MDHEN and CDR2 SYDVKM. CDR3 in amino acids: CASSPLTYSYEQYF. The DNA for the CDR3 is TGTGCCAGCAGTCCCCTGACATACTCCTACGAGCAGTACTTC.

The chain employs TRBV7-9 and TRBJ1-1, with D uncertain. With 3 bases removed from V and 4 bases from J, the gap between germline ends came to 12 bases. Germline lookup yields CDR1 SEHNR and CDR2 FQNEAQ (reference sequence). This CDR3 contains 14 residues. The CDR3 coding sequence is TGTGCCAGCAGCTTCTCCGGTTCTAGCACTGAAGCTTTCTTT. This encodes CASSFSGSSTEAFF.

This clone was seen only a few times. The CDR3 DNA reads TGTGCCAGCACCCCCGGCTACACAGATACGCAGTATTTT. This sequence encodes CASTPGYTDTQYF. J is TRBJ2-3 and V is TRBV2; D call uncertain. V was shortened by 7 bases and J by 2 bases, with 10 bases between the two germline ends. The CDR3 loop spans 13 amino acids. The V gene's germline CDR1 is SNHLY and CDR2 FYNNEI.

The J gene is TRBJ2-7, the V gene TRBV5-1; 9 bases map to TRBD2. The CDR3 is 15 amino acids. V lost 0 bases to trimming and J lost 3 bases; unmatched junction nucleotides: 4. The germline gives CDR1 SGHRS, CDR2 YFSETQ. Written as DNA, the CDR3 is TGCGCCAGCAGCTTGGGGACGACTAGCGGCTACGAGCAGTACTTC. Amino acid sequence: CASSLGTTSGYEQYF.